This TCR beta chain was identified in a study of HIV-infected children after antiretroviral therapy interruption. On the study more broadly: EBV and CMV exposure was recorded in most children. Interruption-arm sampling covered weeks 0, 12, interruption end (24 or 48), and about 3 years post-study. Study-wide results and caveats: By the end of treatment interruption, naive CD4+ clonality (Gini) increased.

Unique molecular identifiers were included in an RNA-based 3' RACE TCR library. Via MiXCR, TCRdb re-called the 3' RACE reads, giving one row per CDR3 protein. The sample lists over 15,000 distinct CDR3 sequences; about 3.4% were seen once. Documented treatment: PENTA 11 planned treatment interruption arm or continuous ART arm. At least 24 weeks of at least three-drug ART, in children 2 to 15 years. This clonotype was observed many times. The antigen is not known. The sample consisted of CD45RA+ CD4+ T cells from PBMCs, taken from a donor given antiretroviral therapy, either interrupted or continuous. Subset of the sample: naive CD4+ CD45RA+ CD45RO- T cells. The origin of this receptor is a child aged 2 to 17 with HIV.

CDR3 loop: CASSMLWGRGGNTIYF. DNA for the CDR3: TGTGCCAGTAGTATGCTGTGGGGTCGTGGAGGAAACACCATATATTTT. The V call is TRBV19, the J call TRBJ1-3; D ambiguous. Germline V lookup: CDR1 LNHDA, CDR2 SQIVND (reference sequence). The CDR3 is 16 residues long. V gave up 3 bases and J gave up 4 bases, with 16 bases separating them.